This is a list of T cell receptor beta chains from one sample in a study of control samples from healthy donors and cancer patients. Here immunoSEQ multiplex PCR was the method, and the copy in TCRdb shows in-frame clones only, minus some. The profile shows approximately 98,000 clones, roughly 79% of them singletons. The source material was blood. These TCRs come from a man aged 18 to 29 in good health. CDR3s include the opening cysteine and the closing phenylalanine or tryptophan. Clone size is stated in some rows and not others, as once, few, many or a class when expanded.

CASSCRRSSGNTIYF few TRBV2
CASSHDQGYEQYF once TRBV11-2
CASSIQGAGRNTGELFF . TRBV19
CASTQADTQYF . TRBV4-2
CASSPRTSGGLSDTQYF . TRBV7-6
CASSRQGMDYEQYF . TRBV9
CARKKSGGNEQFF . TRBV5-3
CASSLLAGGQETQYF . TRBV7-2
CASRALGIYNEQFF . TRBV11-2
CATSHDRGRQPQHF . TRBV15
CASSYNEQFF . TRBV6-6
CASSVGVETQYF once TRBV9
CASSRGQITTGELFF once TRBV18
CASSVGHRDGSTDTQYF . TRBV9
CATSRAGPNGNSPLHF . TRBV15
CASSLLSSNGGRVMETQYF . TRBV5-1
CASSPGTGFYNSPLHF . TRBV5-6
CASSQRAGENSPLHF once TRBV4-1
CASSLAGLDTEAFF . TRBV7-6
CASSYQASGNTIYF once TRBV6-5